The sequence of this T cell receptor (beta chain) was determined in a study of T cell responses to AZD1222 COVID-19 vaccine. About the study: Both about-4-week and about-12-week second-dose recipients were combined.

Generated by immunoSEQ multiplex PCR, the TCRdb table keeps only in-frame clones and is missing some. The data hold some 130,000 clones, with approximately 84% observed a single time. Study-level results: Females made up more of the donors, who were largely white British, and clonal diversity may have come out too low. The study sampled repertoires only after the peak T cell response. Spike was spanned by vaccine-associated CD4 TCRs, which were dominant at 160-218 and 743-854.

Germline CDR1 reads SGDLS; CDR2 reads YYNGEE. V was cut by 1 base and J by 6 bases, with 8 bases left in between. CDR3 length: 14 residues. As to this clone: Antigen specificity is unknown.

The clonotype originates from an adult in good health. This sample comprised peripheral blood, obtained on day 0 of AZD1222 vaccination. The V gene is TRBV9, the J gene TRBJ1-6; D is unclear. The DNA of the CDR3 is TGTGCCAGCAGCGTAAGAGCTACTAATTCACCCCTCCACTTT. Translating it yields CASSVRATNSPLHF.